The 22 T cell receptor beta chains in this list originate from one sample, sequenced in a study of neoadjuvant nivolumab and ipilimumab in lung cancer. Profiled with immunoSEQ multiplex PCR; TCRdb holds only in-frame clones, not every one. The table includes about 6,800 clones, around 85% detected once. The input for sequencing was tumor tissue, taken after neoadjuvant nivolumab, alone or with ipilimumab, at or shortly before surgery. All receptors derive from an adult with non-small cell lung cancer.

The CDR3 DNA follows: TGCGCCAGCAGCTTGGGTCCCCCCGTCGAAAAACTGTTTTTT. Its translation is CASSLGPPVEKLFF. The chain carries TRBV5-1 and TRBJ1-4; D is ambiguous. The V and J ends lost 0 bases and 8 bases respectively, with 11 bases between them. Per germline, CDR1 SGHRS and CDR2 YFSETQ. The CDR3 spans 14 residues.

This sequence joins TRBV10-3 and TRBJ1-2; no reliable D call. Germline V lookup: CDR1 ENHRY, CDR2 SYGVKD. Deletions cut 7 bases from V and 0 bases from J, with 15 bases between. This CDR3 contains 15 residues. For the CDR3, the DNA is TGTGCCATCACCGCAGGACTCCTCACTAACTATGGCTACACCTTC. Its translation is CAITAGLLTNYGYTF.

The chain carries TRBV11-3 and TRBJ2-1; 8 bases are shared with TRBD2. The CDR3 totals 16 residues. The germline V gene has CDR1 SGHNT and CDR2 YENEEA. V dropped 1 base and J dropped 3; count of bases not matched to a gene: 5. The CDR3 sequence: CASSLGELAGYNEQFF. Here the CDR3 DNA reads TGTGCCAGCAGCTTAGGAGAGCTAGCGGGCTACAATGAGCAGTTCTTC.

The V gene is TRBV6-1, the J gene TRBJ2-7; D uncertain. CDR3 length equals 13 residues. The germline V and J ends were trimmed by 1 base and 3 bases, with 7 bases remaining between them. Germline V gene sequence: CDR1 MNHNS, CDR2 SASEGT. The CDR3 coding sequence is TGTGCCAGCAGTGAAGGATACAACTACGAGCAGTACTTC. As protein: CASSEGYNYEQYF.

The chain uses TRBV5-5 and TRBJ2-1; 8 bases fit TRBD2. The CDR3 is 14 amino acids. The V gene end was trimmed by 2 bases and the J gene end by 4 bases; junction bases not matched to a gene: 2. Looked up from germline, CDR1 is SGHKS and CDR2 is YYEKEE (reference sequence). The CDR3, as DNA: TGTGCCAGCAGCTTAGCGGGGGATTACAATGAGCAGTTCTTC. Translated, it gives CASSLAGDYNEQFF.

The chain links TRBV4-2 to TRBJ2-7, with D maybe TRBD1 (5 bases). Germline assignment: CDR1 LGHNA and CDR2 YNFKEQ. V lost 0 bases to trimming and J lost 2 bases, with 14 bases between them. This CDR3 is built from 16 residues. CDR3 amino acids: CASSQEVQGRTYEQYF. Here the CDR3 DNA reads TGTGCCAGCAGCCAAGAGGTTCAGGGTAGGACCTACGAGCAGTACTTC.

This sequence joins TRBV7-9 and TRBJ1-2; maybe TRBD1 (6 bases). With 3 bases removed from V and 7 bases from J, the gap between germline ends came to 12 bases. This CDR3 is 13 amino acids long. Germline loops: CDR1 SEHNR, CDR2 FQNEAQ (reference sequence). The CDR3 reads CASSFDRIGGYTF. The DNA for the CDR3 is TGTGCCAGCAGCTTCGACAGGATCGGTGGCTACACCTTC. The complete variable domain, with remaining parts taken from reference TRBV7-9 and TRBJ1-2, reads DTGVSQNPRHKITKRGQNVTFRCDPISEHNRLYWYRQTLGQGPEFLTYFQNEAQLEKSRLLSDRFSAERPKGSFSTLEIQRTEQGDSAMYLCASSFDRIGGYTFGSGTRLTVV.

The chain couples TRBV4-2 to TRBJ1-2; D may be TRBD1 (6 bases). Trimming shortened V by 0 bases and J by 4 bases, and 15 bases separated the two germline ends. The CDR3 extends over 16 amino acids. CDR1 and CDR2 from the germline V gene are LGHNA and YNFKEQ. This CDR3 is CASSQESGVDIYGYTF. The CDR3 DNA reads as TGTGCCAGCAGCCAAGAGTCAGGGGTCGATATCTATGGCTACACCTTC.

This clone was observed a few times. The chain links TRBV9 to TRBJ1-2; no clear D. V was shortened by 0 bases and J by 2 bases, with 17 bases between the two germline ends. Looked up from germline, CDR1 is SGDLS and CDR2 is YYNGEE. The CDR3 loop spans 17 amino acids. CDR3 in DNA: TGTGCCAGCAGCGTAGGTGAAGGGTTCGTCTCAAACTATGGCTACACCTTC. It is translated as CASSVGEGFVSNYGYTF.

CDR3 in amino acids: CASRFTGSSTDTQYF. The CDR3 DNA follows: TGCGCCAGCCGATTCACAGGCTCTAGCACAGATACGCAGTATTTT. The chain uses TRBV5-1 and TRBJ2-3, with D maybe TRBD1 (5 bases). The V gene lost 7 bases and the J gene lost 0 bases, with 15 bases spanning the gap. Germline values: CDR1 SGHRS, CDR2 YFSETQ. This CDR3 is built from 15 residues.

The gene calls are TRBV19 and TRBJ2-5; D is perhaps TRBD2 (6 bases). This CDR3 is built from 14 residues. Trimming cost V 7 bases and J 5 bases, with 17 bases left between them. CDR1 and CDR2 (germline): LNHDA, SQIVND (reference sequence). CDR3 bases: TGTGCCAGTATTTCCCCGCGGGATCCGGAGACCCAGTACTTC. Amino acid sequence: CASISPRDPETQYF.

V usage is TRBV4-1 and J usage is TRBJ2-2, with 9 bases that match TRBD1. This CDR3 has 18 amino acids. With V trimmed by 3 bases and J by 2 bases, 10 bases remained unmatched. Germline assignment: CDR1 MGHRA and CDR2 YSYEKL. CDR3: CASSQRSTGGLNTGELFF. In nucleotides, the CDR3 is TGCGCCAGCAGCCAGCGTTCAACAGGGGGCCTAAACACCGGGGAGCTGTTTTTT.

CDR3 protein: CASSLVPDRGGSYEQYF. CDR3 nucleotide sequence: TGTGCCAGCAGCTTAGTCCCCGACCGAGGGGGCTCCTACGAGCAGTACTTC. The gene calls are TRBV7-2 and TRBJ2-7, with D possibly matching TRBD1 (6 bases). The CDR3 length is 17 residues. CDR1 and CDR2 from the germline V gene are SGHTA and FQGNSA. V shed 1 base and J shed 0 bases, with 16 bases lying between them.

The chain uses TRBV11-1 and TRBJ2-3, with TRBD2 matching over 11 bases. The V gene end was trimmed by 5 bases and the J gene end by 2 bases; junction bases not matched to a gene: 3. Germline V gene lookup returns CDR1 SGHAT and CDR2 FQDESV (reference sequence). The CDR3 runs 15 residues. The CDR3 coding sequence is TGTGCCAGCAGCCCACTAGCGGGGGCCACAGATACGCAGTATTTT. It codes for CASSPLAGATDTQYF.

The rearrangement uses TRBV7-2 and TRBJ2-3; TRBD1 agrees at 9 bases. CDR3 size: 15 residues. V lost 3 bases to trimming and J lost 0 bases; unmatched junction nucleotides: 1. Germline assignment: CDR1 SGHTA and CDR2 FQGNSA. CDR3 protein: CASSLGTGSTDTQYF. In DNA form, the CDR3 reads TGTGCCAGCAGCTTGGGGACAGGGAGCACAGATACGCAGTATTTT. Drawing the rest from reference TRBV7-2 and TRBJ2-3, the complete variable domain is GAGVSQSPSNKVTEKGKDVELRCDPISGHTALYWYRQSLGQGLEFLIYFQGNSAPDKSGLPSDRFSAERTGGSVSTLTIQRTQQEDSAVYLCASSLGTGSTDTQYFGPGTRLTVL.

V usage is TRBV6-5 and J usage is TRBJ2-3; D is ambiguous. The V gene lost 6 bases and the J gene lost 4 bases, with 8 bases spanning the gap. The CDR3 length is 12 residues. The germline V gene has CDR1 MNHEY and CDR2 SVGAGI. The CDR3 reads CASSPNSDTQYF. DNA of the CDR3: TGTGCCAGCAGCCCGAACTCAGATACGCAGTATTTT.

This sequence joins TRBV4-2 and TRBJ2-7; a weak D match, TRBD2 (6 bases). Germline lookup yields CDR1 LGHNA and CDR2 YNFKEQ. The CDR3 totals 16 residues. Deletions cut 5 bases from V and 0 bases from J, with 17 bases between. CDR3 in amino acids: CASSSLGGTGSYEQYF. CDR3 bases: TGTGCCAGCAGCTCCCTCGGCGGGACTGGCTCCTACGAGCAGTACTTC.

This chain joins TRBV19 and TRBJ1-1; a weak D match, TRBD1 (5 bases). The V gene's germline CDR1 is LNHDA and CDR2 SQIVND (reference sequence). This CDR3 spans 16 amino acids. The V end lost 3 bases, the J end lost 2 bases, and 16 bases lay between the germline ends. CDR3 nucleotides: TGTGCCAGTAGTATCTGGGGCTTTAGGACCAACACTGAAGCTTTCTTT. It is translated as CASSIWGFRTNTEAFF.

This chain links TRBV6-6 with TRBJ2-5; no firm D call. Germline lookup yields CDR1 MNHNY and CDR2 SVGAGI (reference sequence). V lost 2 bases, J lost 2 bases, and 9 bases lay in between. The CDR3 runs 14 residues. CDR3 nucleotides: TGTGCCAGCAGTTACGGGCAGAGTCAAGAGACCCAGTACTTC. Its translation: CASSYGQSQETQYF.

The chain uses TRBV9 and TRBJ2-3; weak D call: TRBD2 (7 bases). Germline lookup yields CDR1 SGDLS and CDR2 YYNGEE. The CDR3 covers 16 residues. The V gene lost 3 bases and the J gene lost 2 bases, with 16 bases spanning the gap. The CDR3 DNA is TGTGCCAGCAGCGGGGGGGGCCGGGGCCCCACAGATACGCAGTATTTT. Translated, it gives CASSGGGRGPTDTQYF.

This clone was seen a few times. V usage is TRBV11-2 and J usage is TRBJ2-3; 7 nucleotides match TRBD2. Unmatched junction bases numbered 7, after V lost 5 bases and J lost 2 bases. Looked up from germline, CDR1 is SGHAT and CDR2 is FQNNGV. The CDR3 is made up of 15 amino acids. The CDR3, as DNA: TGTGCCAGCAGCCAAGAGCGGGGCTACACAGATACGCAGTATTTT. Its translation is CASSQERGYTDTQYF.

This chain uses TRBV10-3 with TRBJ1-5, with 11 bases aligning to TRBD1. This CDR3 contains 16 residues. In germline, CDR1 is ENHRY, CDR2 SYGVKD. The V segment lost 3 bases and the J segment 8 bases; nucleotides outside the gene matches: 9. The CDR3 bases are TGTGCCATCAGTGATGTCCCGGGACAGGGGGGAAAGCCCCAGCATTTT. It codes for CAISDVPGQGGKPQHF.